This entry lists 21 T cell receptor beta chains sequenced from one sample in a study of CD8+CD57+ T cells in acquired aplastic anemia. Sequencing was done on patients that had shown CD8+CD57+ cell expansion by flow cytometry. TCR beta VDJ and CDR3 profiles were obtained from a genomic DNA template. In TCRdb, the reads were re-called with MiXCR into one record per CDR3 protein. Found here are 260,000 or so distinct CDR3 sequences, 40% to 50% of them singletons; the top ten hold roughly 8%. The sample taken for sequencing was sorted CD4+, CD8+, or CD8+CD57+ T cells (not recorded which) from PBMCs. These receptors were obtained from a human donor with aplastic anemia.

In this sample, this clonotype turned up many times. This chain joins TRBV7-3 and TRBJ2-2, with 8 positions matching TRBD2. V was pared by 5 bases and J by 2 bases, with 7 bases of the junction left unmatched. The CDR3 contains 16 residues. CDR1 is SGHTA and CDR2 is FQGTGA in the germline V gene. CDR3 in amino acids: CASSGAVAGNTGELFF. The CDR3 region has the DNA TGTGCCAGCAGCGGGGCGGTAGCGGGAAACACCGGGGAGCTGTTTTTT. The variable domain in full, with the rest retrieved from reference TRBV7-3 and TRBJ2-2, is GAGVSQTPSNKVTEKGKYVELRCDPISGHTALYWYRQSLGQGPEFLIYFQGTGAADDSGLPNDRFFAVRPEGSVSTLKIQRTERGDSAVYLCASSGAVAGNTGELFFGEGSRLTVL.

This clonotype was picked up many times. The genes are TRBV5-8 and TRBJ2-7; either TRBD1 or TRBD2 may supply D (5 bases each). CDR3 length: 14 amino acids. CDR1 and CDR2 from the germline V gene are SGHTS and YDEGEE. Trimming stripped 1 base from V and 6 bases from J, with 14 bases between. The CDR3 loop reads CASSLSTGPREQYF. The DNA of the CDR3 is TGTGCCAGCAGCTTGAGCACGGGGCCACGCGAGCAGTACTTC.

This clonotype has a count of ten or more. The chain carries TRBV9 and TRBJ2-1; D may be TRBD2 (6 bases). There are 15 residues in the CDR3. Germline loops: CDR1 SGDLS, CDR2 YYNGEE. The V end was cut by 4 bases, the J end by 5 bases, with 16 bases between. CDR3 bases: TGTGCCAGCAGCCCCGGGACTTCGAACCACAATGAGCAGTTCTTC. Amino acids: CASSPGTSNHNEQFF.

At least ten counts were recorded for this clonotype. The V gene is TRBV19, the J gene TRBJ2-4; maybe TRBD2 (5 bases). The CDR3 totals 15 residues. The V end was cut by 1 base, the J end by 0 bases, with 7 bases between. The germline gives CDR1 LNHDA, CDR2 SQIVND (reference sequence). DNA for the CDR3: TGTGCCAGTAGTATAGCGCGGGTAGCCAAAAACATTCAGTACTTC. It is translated as CASSIARVAKNIQYF. The variable domain in full, completed from reference TRBV19 and TRBJ2-4, reads DGGITQSPKYLFRKEGQNVTLSCEQNLNHDAMYWYRQDPGQGLRLIYYSQIVNDFQKGDIAEGYSVSREKKESFPLTVTSAQKNPTAFYLCASSIARVAKNIQYFGAGTRLSVL.

This clonotype showed up many times. The chain is built from TRBV20-1 and TRBJ2-1; 11 nucleotides agree with TRBD2. CDR1 DFQATT and CDR2 SNEGSKA come from the germline V gene (reference sequence). The CDR3 has 15 amino acids. J was trimmed by 4 bases and V by 6 bases; bases with no gene match: 8. CDR3 sequence (DNA): TGCAGTGCGACGACCGGGACTAGCGGATACAATGAGCAGTTCTTC. Translating it yields CSATTGTSGYNEQFF.

This clonotype was detected many times. The J gene is TRBJ2-1, the V gene TRBV4-3, with no clear D. The CDR3 runs to 13 residues. Per germline, CDR1 LGHNA and CDR2 YSLEER. V was clipped by 4 bases and J by 6 bases, with 10 bases between them. As DNA, the CDR3 is TGCGCCAGCAGCCTTAGCTCGGGCAATGAGCAGTTCTTC. As protein: CASSLSSGNEQFF.

The chain uses TRBV7-9 and TRBJ1-5; possibly TRBD1 for D (5 bases). This CDR3 contains 15 residues. V lost 7 bases to trimming and J lost 2 bases, with 15 bases between them. The germline gives CDR1 SEHNR, CDR2 FQNEAQ (reference sequence). Written as DNA, the CDR3 is TGTGCCAGCAAGCGAGGGGTTACGGGCAATCAGCCCCAGCATTTT. Translated: CASKRGVTGNQPQHF.

This clonotype came up many times. V gene TRBV7-8 combines with J gene TRBJ2-5; 8 nucleotides agree with TRBD1. The CDR3 length is 17 residues. V dropped 1 base and J dropped 5; count of bases not matched to a gene: 12. Germline V gene data show CDR1 as SGHVS and CDR2 as FQNEAQ. CDR3 nucleotide sequence: TGTGCCAGCAGCTTAGGGGGCAGGGGGCGATTAAGGGAGACCCAGTACTTC. Translation: CASSLGGRGRLRETQYF. Filled out from reference TRBV7-8 and TRBJ2-5, the complete variable domain reads GAGVSQSPRYKVAKRGQDVALRCDPISGHVSLFWYQQALGQGPEFLTYFQNEAQLDKSGLPSDRFFAERPEGSVSTLKIQRTQQEDSAVYLCASSLGGRGRLRETQYFGPGTRLLVL.

This clonotype was counted many times. CDR3 nucleotide sequence: TGTGCCAGCAGTTACTCTGGACTAGCGGGAGTCAACAATGAGCAGTTCTTC. Translation: CASSYSGLAGVNNEQFF. The chain recombines TRBV6-5 with TRBJ2-1; 13 nucleotides agree with TRBD2. Trimming cost V 0 bases and J 5 bases; bases outside gene matches: 4. The CDR3 extends over 17 amino acids. The V gene's germline CDR1 is MNHEY and CDR2 SVGAGI.

The chain links TRBV7-9 to TRBJ1-6, with TRBD1 identical over 10 bases. This CDR3 is built from 12 residues. Germline V gene lookup returns CDR1 SEHNR and CDR2 FQNEAQ (reference sequence). J was trimmed by 17 bases and V by 1 base; bases with no gene match: 2. The CDR3 is CASSLGGTGVHF. CDR3 nucleotide sequence: TGTGCCAGCAGCTTAGGGGGGACAGGGGTCCACTTT.

This chain links TRBV6-5 with TRBJ1-1; the match to TRBD1 covers 8 bases. After removal of 10 bases from V and 1 base from J, the junction contained 11 bases not matched to a gene. Germline V gene data show CDR1 as MNHEY and CDR2 as SVGAGI. The CDR3 runs to 15 residues. This CDR3 is CAISGTGQGNTEAFF. CDR3 nucleotides: TGTGCCATTTCCGGGACAGGTCAGGGGAACACTGAAGCTTTCTTT.

As to this clonotype: The conserved closing phenylalanine or tryptophan is absent in this CDR3, likely reflecting a read error. The chain combines TRBV5-1 with TRBJ1-1, with 11 bases fitting TRBD1. Germline CDR1 reads SGHRS; CDR2 reads YFSETQ. Unmatched junction bases numbered 3, after V lost 4 bases and J lost 4 bases. This CDR3 contains 14 residues. CDR3 sequence (DNA): TGCGCCAGCAGCCCGGACAGGGGGCTCACTGAAGCTTTCCTT. It translates to CASSPDRGLTEAFL.

A note on this clonotype: This may be a read error, as it is one base from a much larger clone. The chain has TRBV4-3 and TRBJ1-5; no definite D call. Germline V CDR1 and CDR2: LGHNA, YSLEER. This CDR3 is 14 amino acids long. V gave up 1 base and J gave up 9 bases, with 13 bases separating them. The chain's CDR3 is CASSQGRGYRPQHF. The CDR3 DNA sequence: TGCGCCAGCAGCCAAGGGAGAGGCTATCGGCCCCAGCATTTT.

In its sample, this clonotype was seen a few times. The chain joins TRBV18 to TRBJ1-1, with 10 bases identical to TRBD1. The CDR3 runs 15 residues. The trim removed 6 bases at V and 3 bases at J, leaving 7 bases unmatched. Looked up from germline, CDR1 is KGHSH and CDR2 is LQKENI. CDR3 sequence: CASSPDRGRDTEAFF. As DNA, the CDR3 is TGTGCCAGCTCGCCCGACAGGGGGCGAGACACTGAAGCTTTCTTT.

This clonotype showed up many times. The V gene is TRBV20-1, the J gene TRBJ2-7; 10 positions match TRBD2. With V trimmed by 6 bases and J by 0 bases, 8 bases remained unmatched. This CDR3 is built from 15 residues. CDR1 is DFQATT, CDR2 SNEGSKA, per germline (reference sequence). Here the CDR3 reads CSALTSGKSSYEQYF. The CDR3 DNA sequence: TGCAGTGCCCTAACTAGCGGGAAGAGCTCCTACGAGCAGTACTTC.

This clonotype was counted at least ten times. The V gene is TRBV9, the J gene TRBJ2-2; 7 bases map to TRBD1. Germline lookup yields CDR1 SGDLS and CDR2 YYNGEE. V was clipped by 4 bases and J by 4 bases; unmatched bases: 16. CDR3 size: 18 residues. CDR3 region: CASSYRPETGESTGELFF. The CDR3 nucleotides are TGTGCCAGCAGCTACCGCCCGGAAACAGGGGAATCCACCGGGGAGCTGTTTTTT.

The chain employs TRBV25-1 and TRBJ2-7; tentative D call: TRBD2 (6 bases). Looked up from germline, CDR1 is MGHDK and CDR2 is SYGVNS. There are 15 residues in the CDR3. V was trimmed by 6 bases and J by 3 bases, leaving 18 bases between them. CDR3 nucleotide sequence: TGTGCCAGCAGCTTAGGTCCCGGGGACTTCTACGAGCAGTACTTC. Its translation is CASSLGPGDFYEQYF.

In regard to this clonotype: A much larger clone differs by one base, so this may be a read error. The chain uses TRBV4-1 and TRBJ1-1, with D unresolved. Germline V gives CDR1 MGHRA, CDR2 YSYEKL. The length of the CDR3 is 15 residues. CDR3: CASGHRALGNTEAFF. CDR3 DNA sequence: TGCGCCAGCGGCCATCGCGCACTGGGTAACACTGAAGCTTTCTTT.

This clonotype appeared once. The V call is TRBV20-1, the J call TRBJ1-1; D unresolved. Germline V gene sequence: CDR1 DFQATT, CDR2 SNEGSKA (reference sequence). V lost 0 bases to trimming and J lost 0 bases, with 14 bases between them. CDR3 size: 16 residues. The CDR3 spells CSAREPKPGLNTEAFF. The CDR3 nucleotides are TGCAGTGCTAGAGAACCGAAGCCAGGTCTGAACACTGAAGCTTTCTTT.

Remarks on this clonotype: A much larger clone is a single base away; this may be a read error. The chain carries TRBV12-3 or TRBV12-4 and TRBJ2-5, with 10 bases identical to TRBD2. There are 15 residues in the CDR3. DNA for the CDR3: TGTGCCAGCAGTCTTCTTAGCGGGGGGAGGGAGATCCAGTACTTC. Its translation is CASSLLSGGREIQYF.

This chain connects TRBV6-2 or TRBV6-3 to TRBJ1-4, with TRBD1 matching 10 bases. The CDR3 is 14 residues long. Per the germline V gene, CDR1 is MNHEY and CDR2 is SVGEGT. After removal of 6 bases from V and 7 bases from J, the junction contained 5 bases not matched to a gene. CDR3 sequence reads: CASRPGTGVEKLFF. The CDR3 coding sequence is TGTGCCAGCAGGCCCGGGACAGGGGTTGAAAAACTGTTTTTT.